The source of this T cell receptor beta chain is a study of blood T cell repertoires in COVID-19. Study context: COVID-19 samples from acute and convalescent phases originated in the United States, Italy and Spain. The analysed material was cDNA or gDNA that came from T cells, B-cell-depleted T cells, or PBMCs.

Profiled with immunoSEQ multiplex PCR; TCRdb holds only in-frame clones, not every one. The sample consists of 250,000 to 300,000 clones, approximately 85% of them appearing once. The trim removed 7 bases at V and 8 bases at J, leaving 10 bases unmatched. The CDR3 extends over 14 amino acids. Per germline, CDR1 MNHEY and CDR2 SVGAGI. Clinical history reported by participants formed the basis on which cohorts were assigned. The chain joins TRBV6-5 to TRBJ2-2; 7 nucleotides line up with TRBD1. The clonotype comes from a woman aged 50 to 60 who had recovered from COVID-19. Sequencing was performed on PBMCs or T cells enriched from blood (not recorded which). CDR3 coding DNA: TGTGCCAGCAACCTCCGACAGGGAACTGGGGAGCTGTTTTTT. This sequence encodes CASNLRQGTGELFF.